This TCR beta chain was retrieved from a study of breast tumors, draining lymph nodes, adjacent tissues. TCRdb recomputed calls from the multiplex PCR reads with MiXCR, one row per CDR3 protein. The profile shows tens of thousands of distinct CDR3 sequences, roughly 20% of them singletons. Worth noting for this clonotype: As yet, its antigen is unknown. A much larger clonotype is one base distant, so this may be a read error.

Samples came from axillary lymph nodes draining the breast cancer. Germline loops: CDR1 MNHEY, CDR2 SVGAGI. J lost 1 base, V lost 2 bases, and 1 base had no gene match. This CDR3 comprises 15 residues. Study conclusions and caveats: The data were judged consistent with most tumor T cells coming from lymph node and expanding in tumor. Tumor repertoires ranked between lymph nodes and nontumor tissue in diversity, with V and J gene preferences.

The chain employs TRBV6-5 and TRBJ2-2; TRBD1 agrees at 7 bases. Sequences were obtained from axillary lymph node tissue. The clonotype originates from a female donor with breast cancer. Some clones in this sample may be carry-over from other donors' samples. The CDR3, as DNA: TGTGCCAGCAGTTACAGGGGGCTGAACACCGGGGAGCTGTTTTTT. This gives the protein CASSYRGLNTGELFF.